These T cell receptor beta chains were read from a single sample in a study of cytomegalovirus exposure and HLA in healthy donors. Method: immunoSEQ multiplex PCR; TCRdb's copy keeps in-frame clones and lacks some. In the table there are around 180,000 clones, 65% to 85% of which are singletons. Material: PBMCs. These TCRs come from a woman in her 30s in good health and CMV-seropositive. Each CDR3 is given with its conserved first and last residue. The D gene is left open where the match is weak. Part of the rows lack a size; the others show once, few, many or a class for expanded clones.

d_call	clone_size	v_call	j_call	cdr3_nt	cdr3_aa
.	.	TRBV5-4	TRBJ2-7	TGTGCCAGCACCGTCGCAGGTGGGGGGATACCCTACGAGCAGTACTTC	CASTVAGGGIPYEQYF
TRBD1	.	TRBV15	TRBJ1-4	TGTGCCACCAGCAGTCCGAGGACAGGGACTAATGAAAAACTGTTTTTT	CATSSPRTGTNEKLFF
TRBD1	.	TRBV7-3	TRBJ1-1	TGTGCCAGCAGCGCGGGACAGGAGAACACTGAAGCTTTCTTT	CASSAGQENTEAFF
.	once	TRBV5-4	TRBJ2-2	TGTGCCAGCAGCTTGGCTAGTGCCAGCACCGGGGAGCTGTTTTTT	CASSLASASTGELFF
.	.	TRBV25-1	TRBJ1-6	TGTGCCAGCAATGCGGGATTGGAGTCCTATAATTCACCCCTCCACTTT	CASNAGLESYNSPLHF
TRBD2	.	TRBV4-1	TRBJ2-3	TGCGCCAGCAGCCAAGATAACTACGAGGGGACTAGCGGGGGTTGGGGGGCAGATACGCAGTATTTT	CASSQDNYEGTSGGWGADTQYF
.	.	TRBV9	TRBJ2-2	TGTGCCAGCAGCGTAGTACTAGGTGATGCCGGGGAGCTGTTTTTT	CASSVVLGDAGELFF
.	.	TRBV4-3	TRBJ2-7	TGCGCCAGCAGCCAAGATCCTGACAGCTCCTACGAGCAGTACTTC	CASSQDPDSSYEQYF
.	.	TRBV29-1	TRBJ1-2	TGCAGCGTTGAGGGGCAGGGTATGGTGTCGAATGGCTACACCTTC	CSVEGQGMVSNGYTF
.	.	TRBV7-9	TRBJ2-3	TGTGCCAGCGCCAGGGGAGGGACAGATACGCAGTATTTT	CASARGGTDTQYF
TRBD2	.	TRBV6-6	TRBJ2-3	TGTGCCAGCAGCCGAACCGGGGGGACGTCCACAGATACGCAGTATTTT	CASSRTGGTSTDTQYF
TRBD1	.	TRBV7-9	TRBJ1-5	TGTGCCAGCAGCCTTGGGGACAGGGGGGATCAGCCCCAGCATTTT	CASSLGDRGDQPQHF
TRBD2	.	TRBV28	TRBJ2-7	TGTGCCAGCAGACCGGGACTAGCAGGGCACGAGCAGTACTTC	CASRPGLAGHEQYF
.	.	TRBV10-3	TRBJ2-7	TGTGCCATCAGTGTACTAGGAAGGCCCTACGAGCAGTACTTC	CAISVLGRPYEQYF
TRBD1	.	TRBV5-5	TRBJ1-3	TGTGCCAGCAGCCCGACAGGGATCGGAAACACCATATATTTT	CASSPTGIGNTIYF
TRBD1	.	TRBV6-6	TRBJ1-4	TGTGCCAGCAGTGATACAGGGGGCCGGGGGGAAAAACTGTTTTTT	CASSDTGGRGEKLFF
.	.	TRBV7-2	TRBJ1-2	TGTGCCAGCAGCTTAGGAATAGGGGTGGCTAACTATGGCTACACCTTC	CASSLGIGVANYGYTF
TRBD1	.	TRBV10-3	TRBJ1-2	TGTGCCATCAGCAAAACAGGGGATGACTATGGCTACACCTTC	CAISKTGDDYGYTF
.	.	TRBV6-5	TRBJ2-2	TGTGCCAGCTGGGGAGTCGGGGAGCTGTTTTTT	CASWGVGELFF
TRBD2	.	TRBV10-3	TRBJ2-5	TGTGCCATCAGCCGACTAGCGGGGGGCATCCAAGAGACCCAGTACTTC	CAISRLAGGIQETQYF
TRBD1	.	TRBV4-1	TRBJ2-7	TGCGCCAGCAGCCAGTCCGGGACAGCCTCCTACGAGCAGTACTTC	CASSQSGTASYEQYF
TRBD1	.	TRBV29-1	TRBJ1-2	TGCAGCGTTTTTGGGGACAGGGGCTACACCTTC	CSVFGDRGYTF
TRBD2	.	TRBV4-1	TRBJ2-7	TGCGCCAGCAGCCAAGAGACTAGCGGGGGGGCCTACGAGCAGTACTTC	CASSQETSGGAYEQYF
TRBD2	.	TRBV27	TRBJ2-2	TGTGCCAGCAGTTTACGGTTAGGGAGGACTAGCTCCACCGGGGAGCTGTTTTTT	CASSLRLGRTSSTGELFF
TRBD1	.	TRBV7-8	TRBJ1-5	TGTGCCAGCAGCGGACAGGGATGGAATCAGCCCCAGCATTTT	CASSGQGWNQPQHF
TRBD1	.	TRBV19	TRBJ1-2	TGTGCCAGTAGTATACAGGGGGCGTCAGCTAACTATGGCTACACCTTC	CASSIQGASANYGYTF
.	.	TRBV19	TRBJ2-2	TGTGCCAGTAGTATGAGGGAGTACACCGGGGAGCTGTTTTTT	CASSMREYTGELFF
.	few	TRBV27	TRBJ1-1	TGTGCCAGCAGTCTCCCACGGGGGAGAGCTTTCTTT	CASSLPRGRAFF
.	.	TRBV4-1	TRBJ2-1	TGCGCCAGCAGCCAAGAGCCTAATAGAGGGGGAAACAATGAGCAGTTCTTC	CASSQEPNRGGNNEQFF
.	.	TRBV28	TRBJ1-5	TGTGCCAGCACCCCCCCAGGGGTCCCGAATCAGCCCCAGCATTTT	CASTPPGVPNQPQHF
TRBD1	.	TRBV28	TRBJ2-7	TGTGCCAGCAGTCCCGGACAGGGGGGATACGAGCAGTACTTC	CASSPGQGGYEQYF
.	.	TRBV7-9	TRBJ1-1	TGTGCCAGCAGGGGCAGGGTGAACACTGAAGCTTTCTTT	CASRGRVNTEAFF
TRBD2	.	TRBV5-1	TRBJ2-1	TGCGCCAGCAGCTTGGACCGGGGGGGATACAATGAGCAGTTCTTC	CASSLDRGGYNEQFF
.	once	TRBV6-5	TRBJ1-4	TGTGCCAGCAGCAGAGGCGGGAATGAAAAACTGTTTTTT	CASSRGGNEKLFF
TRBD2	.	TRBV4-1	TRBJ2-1	TGCGCCAGCAGCCCAGGACTAGCGGGGGGCAATGAGCAGTTCTTC	CASSPGLAGGNEQFF
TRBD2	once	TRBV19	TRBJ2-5	TGTGCCAGTAGTGGGGAGCGGGGGCCTCAAGAGACCCAGTACTTC	CASSGERGPQETQYF
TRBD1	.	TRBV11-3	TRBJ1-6	TGTGCCAGCAGCAACTCCGGGACAGGGAATTCACCCCTCCACTTT	CASSNSGTGNSPLHF
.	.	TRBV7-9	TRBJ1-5	TGTGCCAGCAGCGCCGAGGGAGGCAATCAGCCCCAGCATTTT	CASSAEGGNQPQHF
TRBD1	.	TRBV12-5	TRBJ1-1	TGTGCTAGTGGAACGGGACAGTTGAACACTGAAGCTTTCTTT	CASGTGQLNTEAFF
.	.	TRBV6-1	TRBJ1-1	TGTGCCAGCAGTGAAAAAGGAAGGAGACCGAACACTGAAGCTTTCTTT	CASSEKGRRPNTEAFF
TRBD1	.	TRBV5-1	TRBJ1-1	TGCGCCAGCAGCCAGGGACAGAGGAACACTGAAGCTTTCTTT	CASSQGQRNTEAFF